This T cell receptor beta chain was profiled in a study of radiotherapy plus CTLA-4 blockade in lung cancer. In chemo-refractory metastatic non-small-cell lung cancer, patients got ipilimumab CTLA-4 blockade together with focal radiation. This CDR3 spans 12 amino acids. Looked up from germline, CDR1 is MNHEY and CDR2 is SVGAGI. To note about this clone: Its antigen is currently unknown.

Generated by immunoSEQ multiplex PCR, the TCRdb table keeps only in-frame clones and is missing some. This sample has some 110,000 clones, with over 80% found just once. General study points: Interferon-beta and early blood T cell clone dynamics reportedly predicted response best. In blood, tumor-derived TCR clones expanded after radiotherapy plus ipilimumab.

This material consisted of peripheral blood, taken from a patient treated with radiotherapy plus ipilimumab. The chain recombines TRBV6-5 with TRBJ2-5; 8 bases are a match to TRBD2. The DNA matches TRBJ2-7 better at its end, which makes the J call doubtful. The TCR comes from a human donor with non-small cell lung cancer that progressed on radiotherapy plus ipilimumab. The CDR3: CAAGTSPYEQYF. In nucleotides, the CDR3 is TGTGCCGCCGGGACTAGTCCCTACGAGCAGTACTTC.